This is a list of T cell receptor beta chains from one sample in a study of blood T cell repertoires in COVID-19. Here immunoSEQ multiplex PCR was the method, and the copy in TCRdb shows in-frame clones only, minus some. This table holds 250,000 to 300,000 clones, around 90% found once. The sample was peripheral blood. The receptors derive from a woman aged 25 to 39 with acute or convalescent COVID-19. Both conserved end residues are part of each CDR3. The D gene is left open where the match is weak. A row's size may be missing; if present it is once, few, many or a size class.

>TRBV6-5|TRBD2|.|TRBJ2-2
TGTGCCAGCACCTTACTAGCGGGAGTATCTGGGGAGCTGTTTTTT
CASTLLAGVSGELFF
>TRBV6-5|.|.|TRBJ2-6
TGTGCCAGCAGGGGACTTAGCTCTGGGGCCAACGTCCTGACTTTC
CASRGLSSGANVLTF
>TRBV18|.|.|TRBJ1-2
TGTGCCAGCTCACCACGTACTGATAACTATGGCTACACCTTC
CASSPRTDNYGYTF
>TRBV4-3|.|.|TRBJ2-5
TGCGCCAGCAGCCAAGGCAATCGGGGCGGAGGGGAGACCCAGTACTTC
CASSQGNRGGGETQYF
>TRBV7-8|.|.|TRBJ2-2
TGTGCCAGCAGCTTCGACTGGACGAACACCGGGGAGCTGTTTTTT
CASSFDWTNTGELFF
>TRBV5-1|.|.|TRBJ2-2
TGCGCCAGCCGGAACACCGGGGAGCTGTTTTTT
CASRNTGELFF
>TRBV4-3|.|few|TRBJ1-3
TGCGCCAGCAGCCAAGGGACTTCTAGCTCTGGAAACACCATATATTTT
CASSQGTSSSGNTIYF
>TRBV15|TRBD1|.|TRBJ1-5
TGTGCCACCAGCAGAGGTAGACAGGGGGCCTACCCGGGAGGTCAGCCCCAGCATTTT
CATSRGRQGAYPGGQPQHF
>TRBV12-3/TRBV12-4|.|.|TRBJ2-7
TGTGCCAGCAGTACGAGCGTCTACGAGCAGTACTTC
CASSTSVYEQYF
>TRBV6-5|.|.|TRBJ1-3
TGTGCCAGCAGTTACGCCACAGGATCCGGAAACACCATATATTTT
CASSYATGSGNTIYF
>TRBV9|.|once|TRBJ2-6
TGTGCCAGCAGCGTAGGTCAGGCCTCTGGGGCCAACGTCCTGACTTTC
CASSVGQASGANVLTF
>TRBV7-2|TRBD2|.|TRBJ2-1
TGTGCCAGCAGCTTAGAGTTCTGGACTAGCGGTTACAATGAGCAGTTCTTC
CASSLEFWTSGYNEQFF
>TRBV7-2|.|.|TRBJ2-7
TGTGCCAGCAGCTTCAGGGGTGTTATCTCCTACGAGCAGTACTTC
CASSFRGVISYEQYF
>TRBV12-5|TRBD1|.|TRBJ2-2
TGTGCTAGTGGTCCACAGGGGACCGGGGAGCTGTTTTTT
CASGPQGTGELFF
>TRBV15|TRBD1|.|TRBJ1-6
TGTGCCACCAGCAGAGACAGGGGGCAGGGTTCACCCCTCCACTTT
CATSRDRGQGSPLHF
>TRBV9|TRBD2|.|TRBJ2-7
TGTGCCAGCAGCGACGGGACTAGCGGCTCCTACGAGCAGTACTTC
CASSDGTSGSYEQYF
>TRBV9|TRBD1|many|TRBJ1-2
TGTGCCAGCAGCGTGGGTGGGACAGCTATAGGAGGCTACACCTTC
CASSVGGTAIGGYTF
>TRBV6-5|TRBD2|once|TRBJ2-1
TGTGCCTCGACTAGCGGGAGCAATGAGCAGTTCTTC
CASTSGSNEQFF
>TRBV4-3|.|.|TRBJ2-7
TGCGCCAGCAGCCAAGACGCGGGATGGTCCTACGAGCAGTACTTC
CASSQDAGWSYEQYF
>TRBV6-2/TRBV6-3|.|.|TRBJ2-1
TGTGCCAGCAGTTACGAAATAGCGAGCAATGAGCAGTTCTTC
CASSYEIASNEQFF
>TRBV6-5|TRBD2|.|TRBJ2-1
TGTGCCAGCAGCCTGCCGGGGACTATTACGAATGAGCAGTTCTTC
CASSLPGTITNEQFF
>TRBV7-9|TRBD2|few|TRBJ2-1
TGTGCCAGCAGCTTAGGCGGGGGGAATGAGCAGTTCTTC
CASSLGGGNEQFF
>TRBV6-5|.|once|TRBJ2-1
TGTGCCAGCTATAGCGGTAGCTCCTACAATGAGCAGTTCTTC
CASYSGSSYNEQFF
>TRBV20-1|.|.|TRBJ1-2
TGCAGTGCTAGTACAGAAAACTATGGCTACACCTTC
CSASTENYGYTF
>TRBV6-5|TRBD1|.|TRBJ1-5
TGTGCCAGCAGTACACAGGGGGTTTATCAGCCCCAGCATTTT
CASSTQGVYQPQHF
>TRBV6-2/TRBV6-3|.|.|TRBJ1-2
TGTGCCAGCAGTTTGGACTCCTATGGCTACACCTTC
CASSLDSYGYTF
>TRBV19|TRBD1|.|TRBJ1-6
TGTGCCAGTCGGGGACAGTATAATTCACCCCTCCACTTT
CASRGQYNSPLHF
>TRBV6-2/TRBV6-3|TRBD1|.|TRBJ1-2
TGTGCCAGCAGTCTGACAGGGACCTATGGCTACACCTTC
CASSLTGTYGYTF
>TRBV15|TRBD1|.|TRBJ1-4
TGTGCCACCAGCAGAGAGGTTCTCGGGGACAGGGTCCCCAACAGAGCTAATGAAAAACTGTTTTTT
CATSREVLGDRVPNRANEKLFF
>TRBV7-2|.|.|TRBJ2-7
TGTGCCAGTAGCTTAGAACCCTCCAGCGAGCAGTACTTC
CASSLEPSSEQYF
>TRBV21-1|.|.|TRBJ2-1
TGTGCCAGCATTGGGGCCCGCTCCTACAATGAGCAGTTCTTC
CASIGARSYNEQFF
>TRBV5-1|.|.|TRBJ2-1
TGCGCCAGCAGCTTGGACGGGAGATCCTACAATGAGCAGTTCTTC
CASSLDGRSYNEQFF
>TRBV18|TRBD1|.|TRBJ2-2
TGTGCCAGCTCACGGGACAGGGCGAACACCGGGGAGCTGTTTTTT
CASSRDRANTGELFF
>TRBV28|.|once|TRBJ2-7
TGTGCCAGCAGTGTTCCGGGACAACCCTACGAGCAGTACTTC
CASSVPGQPYEQYF
>TRBV5-4|TRBD2|.|TRBJ2-7
TGTGCCAGCAGCCGAATAGCGGGAGGGATCTCCTACGAGCAGTACTTC
CASSRIAGGISYEQYF